This TCR beta chain was recorded in a study of T cells in women clearing cervical HPV infection. Method: immunoSEQ multiplex PCR; TCRdb's copy keeps in-frame clones and lacks some. This sample contains some 30,000 clones. The material sequenced was blood buffy coat. The TCR comes from a woman aged 18 to 75 with a cervical HPV16 infection that either progressed to CIN3+ or cleared (not recorded which).

Incomplete CDR3 DNA: TGTGCCAGCAGCTCCCGGGACACGGAGGGC. Translating gives CASSSRDTEG. The complete CDR3 sequence is CASSSRDTEGYTF. The V gene is TRBV5-6, the J gene TRBJ1-2, with D possibly matching TRBD1 (6 bases). The CDR3 goes on 3 residues after the read ends, and that part is filled in from the germline J gene. This CDR3 contains 13 residues. Germline V CDR1 and CDR2: SGHDT, YYEEEE.